This T cell receptor (beta chain) comes out of a study of blood T cell repertoires in COVID-19. Study-wide context: Samples of COVID-19 (acute and convalescent) were obtained from the United States, Italy and Spain. The analysed material was cDNA or gDNA that came from T cells, B-cell-depleted T cells, or PBMCs.

In the original processing: It was from reference gene primer amplification that nucleated cell counts were estimated. This table comes from immunoSEQ multiplex PCR, and its TCRdb copy is limited to in-frame clones, with some not included. The V and J calls and the clone size are those of that table, but D and trimming were determined from the DNA. The sample lists about 230,000 clones, approximately 85% seen once, with around 5.5% in the top ten. Enrolment of Seattle patients took place during active infection, and they were followed longitudinally. Germline values: CDR1 LNHDA, CDR2 SQIVND (reference sequence). This CDR3 spans 15 amino acids. Trimming took 3 bases from V and 3 from J, leaving 12 bases between them.

The sample comprised peripheral blood. V and J are TRBV19 and TRBJ1-5; no clear D gene. The sequence was obtained from a man aged 50-59 years with COVID-19, enrolled during active disease. CDR3 nucleotide sequence: TGTGCCAGTAGTATCTTTATCGAGAACAATCAGCCCCAGCATTTT. The encoded protein is CASSIFIENNQPQHF.